Below are 8 T cell receptor beta chains sequenced from a single sample in a study of chemoradiotherapy in HPV16-positive cancers. Some clones are missing from TCRdb's copy, which holds only in-frame ones; the method was immunoSEQ multiplex PCR. The table shows 9,500 to 15,000 clones, with approximately 75% occurring only once. This specimen was collected from a patient who underwent chemoradiotherapy. These receptors came from a human donor with HPV-associated anogenital cancer.

This chain uses TRBV5-1 with TRBJ2-7; perhaps TRBD1 as D (6 bases). Germline V gene sequence: CDR1 SGHRS, CDR2 YFSETQ. V lost 4 bases to trimming and J lost 2 bases, with 13 bases between them. CDR3 length equals 14 residues. CDR3 sequence: CASSPWGQTYEQYF. DNA for the CDR3: TGCGCCAGCAGCCCCTGGGGACAAACCTACGAGCAGTACTTC.

The V call is TRBV7-8, the J call TRBJ1-4, with TRBD1 matching over 7 bases. V gave up 2 bases and J gave up 4 bases; unmatched junction bases: 10. This CDR3 is 17 amino acids long. CDR1 and CDR2 (germline): SGHVS, FQNEAQ. Written as DNA, the CDR3 is TGTGCCAGCAGCTTAAATCTTCCGGGACAGCATAATGAAAAACTGTTTTTT. Its protein is CASSLNLPGQHNEKLFF.

This chain joins TRBV15 and TRBJ2-7, with TRBD2 matching 10 bases. The CDR3 runs to 16 residues. J lost 0 bases, V lost 0 bases, and 2 bases had no gene match. Germline CDR1 LNHNV, CDR2 YYDKDF (reference sequence). The CDR3 spells CATSRDLAGVSYEQYF. The CDR3, as DNA: TGTGCCACCAGCAGAGATCTAGCGGGAGTCTCCTACGAGCAGTACTTC.

The V and J genes are TRBV19 and TRBJ2-7; TRBD2 might be the D (6 bases). With 3 bases removed from V and 6 bases from J, the gap between germline ends came to 9 bases. CDR1 and CDR2 from the germline V gene are LNHDA and SQIVND (reference sequence). CDR3 length: 12 residues. Here the CDR3 reads CASSMGLSEQYF. CDR3 DNA sequence: TGTGCCAGTAGTATGGGACTGTCCGAGCAGTACTTC.

The chain is built from TRBV7-8 and TRBJ2-3; a possible D gene is TRBD1 (6 bases). The germline gives CDR1 SGHVS, CDR2 FQNEAQ. V lost 3 bases, J lost 5 bases, and 9 bases lay in between. The length of the CDR3 is 13 residues. CDR3 DNA sequence: TGTGCCAGCAGCTTTTGGGGGCGAGATACGCAGTATTTT. This translates into CASSFWGRDTQYF.

The chain is built from TRBV30 and TRBJ2-5; D possibly corresponds to TRBD1 (5 bases). The length of the CDR3 is 12 residues. Germline V CDR1 and CDR2: GTSNPN, SVGIG (reference sequence). The V end lost 4 bases, the J end lost 3 bases, and 9 bases lay between the germline ends. CDR3 nucleotide sequence: TGTGCCTGGATGCAGGGTAAAGAGACCCAGTACTTC. It is translated as CAWMQGKETQYF.

This rearrangement joins TRBV9 to TRBJ1-1; TRBD1 might be the D (5 bases). Germline CDR1 SGDLS, CDR2 YYNGEE. Trimming took 4 bases from V and 5 from J, leaving 15 bases between them. This CDR3 has 14 amino acids. CDR3 protein: CASSLSGGGTEAFF. The CDR3, as DNA: TGTGCCAGCAGCCTGTCGGGCGGGGGGACTGAAGCTTTCTTT. Complete variable domain (other parts from reference TRBV9 and TRBJ1-1): DSGVTQTPKHLITATGQRVTLRCSPRSGDLSVYWYQQSLDQGLQFLIQYYNGEERAKGNILERFSAQQFPDLHSELNLSSLELGDSALYFCASSLSGGGTEAFFGQGTRLTVV.

There are a few counts of this clone. The chain recombines TRBV6-4 with TRBJ2-3; unclear D gene. CDR1 and CDR2 from the germline V gene are MRHNA and SNTAGT. The V gene lost 0 bases and the J gene lost 2 bases, with 3 bases spanning the gap. CDR3 size: 13 residues. For the CDR3, the DNA is TGTGCCAGCAGTGACTCGACCACAGATACGCAGTATTTT. Residues: CASSDSTTDTQYF.